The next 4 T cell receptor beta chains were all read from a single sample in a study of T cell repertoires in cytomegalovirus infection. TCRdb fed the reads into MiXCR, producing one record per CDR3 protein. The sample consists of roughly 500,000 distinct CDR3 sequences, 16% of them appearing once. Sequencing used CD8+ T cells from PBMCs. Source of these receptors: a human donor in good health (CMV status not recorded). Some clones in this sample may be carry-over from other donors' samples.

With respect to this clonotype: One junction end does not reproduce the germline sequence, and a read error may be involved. The CDR3 region has the DNA TGTGCCAGCGGCCAAGCTTCCGCGGGAGATGAGCAGTTCTTC. As protein: CASGQASAGDEQFF. The J gene is TRBJ2-1, the V gene TRBV4-2; 7 bases are a match to TRBD2. This CDR3 is 14 amino acids long. CDR1 is LGHNA, CDR2 YNFKEQ, per germline.

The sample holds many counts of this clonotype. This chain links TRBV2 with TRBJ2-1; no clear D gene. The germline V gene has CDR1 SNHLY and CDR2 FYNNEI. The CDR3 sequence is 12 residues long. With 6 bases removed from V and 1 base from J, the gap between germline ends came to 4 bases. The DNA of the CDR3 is TGTGCCAGCAGGGGTTCCTACAATGAGCAGTTCTTC. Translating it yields CASRGSYNEQFF.

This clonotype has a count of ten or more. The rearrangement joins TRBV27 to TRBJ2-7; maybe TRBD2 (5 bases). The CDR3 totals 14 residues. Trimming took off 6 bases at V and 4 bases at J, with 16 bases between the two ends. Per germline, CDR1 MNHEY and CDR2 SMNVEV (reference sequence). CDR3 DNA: TGTGCCAGCAGCTTACGGGGAAACTCATACGAGCAGTACTTC. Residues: CASSLRGNSYEQYF.

DNA of the CDR3: TGCGCCAGCAGCCCGGCGCCTGGAAACACCATATATTTT. It encodes CASSPAPGNTIYF. The rearrangement joins TRBV4-1 to TRBJ1-3; no reliable D call. The germline V gene encodes CDR1 MGHRA and CDR2 YSYEKL. There are 13 residues in the CDR3. V lost 4 bases, J lost 2 bases, and 6 bases lay in between.